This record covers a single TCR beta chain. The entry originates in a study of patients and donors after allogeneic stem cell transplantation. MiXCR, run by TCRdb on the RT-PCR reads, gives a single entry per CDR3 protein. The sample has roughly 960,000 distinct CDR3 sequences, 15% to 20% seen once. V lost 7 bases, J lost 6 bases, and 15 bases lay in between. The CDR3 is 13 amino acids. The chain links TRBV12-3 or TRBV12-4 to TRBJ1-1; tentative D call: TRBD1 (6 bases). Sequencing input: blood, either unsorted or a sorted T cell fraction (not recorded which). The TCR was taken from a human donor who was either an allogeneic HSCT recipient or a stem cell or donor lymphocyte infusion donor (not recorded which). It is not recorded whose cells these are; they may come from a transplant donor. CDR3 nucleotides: TGTGCCAGCAATCCAGGGGTATTCTCTGAAGCTTTCTTT. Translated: CASNPGVFSEAFF.